This T cell receptor (beta chain) comes out of a study of shared clonotypes between healthy human individuals. Study context: Donors consisted of a couple of women and three men between 18 and 49. Study-wide results and limits: Measured sharing among donors was expected to vary with sequencing depth.

On this clone itself: Its antigen is undetermined.

In the original processing: ImmunoSEQ supplied junction-only sequences lacking quality scores, so filtering was different. Profiling relied on immunoSEQ multiplex PCR, and the TCRdb table lists in-frame clones only, not all of them. That table supplies the V and J calls and clone size; D and trimming were determined from the DNA. The repertoire holds more than 1 million clones, with 70% to 80% as singletons. Germline V gives CDR1 SGHDT, CDR2 YYEEEE. V lost 1 base and J lost 4, with 12 bases in between. The CDR3 has 14 residues. This TCR was sampled from a man aged 18-30 years in good health. Some clones in this sample may be carry-over from other donors' samples. The J gene is TRBJ2-7, the V gene TRBV5-6; perhaps TRBD2 as D (6 bases). The sample taken for sequencing was memory CD4+ T cells from PBMCs. The subset: CD45RA-negative fraction. CDR3 bases: TGTGCCAGCAGCTTGCGTCACGGGGGATACGAGCAGTACTTC. Translating it yields CASSLRHGGYEQYF.